This T cell receptor beta chain comes out of a study of chemoradiotherapy in HPV16-positive cancers. The table came from immunoSEQ multiplex PCR; TCRdb's copy has only in-frame clones and leaves some out. The table includes some 2,000 clones, about 90% detected once. This clone was seen more than once but under ten times. The sequenced sample was tumor tissue, obtained from a patient who underwent chemoradiotherapy. The receptor was isolated from a human donor with HPV-associated anogenital cancer.

The CDR3 region is CASSLSEKLFF. The DNA for the CDR3 is TGTGCCAGCAGCTTATCGGAAAAACTGTTTTTT. The rearrangement joins TRBV11-2 to TRBJ1-4; D not certain. V was clipped by 2 bases and J by 8 bases, with 3 bases between them. The CDR3 covers 11 residues. Germline V gives CDR1 SGHAT, CDR2 FQNNGV.